This T cell receptor beta chain comes out of a study of blood T cell repertoires in COVID-19 (dated by TCRdb to the early 2020s). Regarding the research as a whole: The collaborator samples originated in the United States, Italy and Spain and spanned the acute and convalescent phases of COVID-19. The material from the prospective study consisted of cDNA or gDNA derived from T cells, B-cell-depleted T cells, or PBMCs. The repertoires were made available in a free public database intended to serve as a resource for research on the immune response to SARS-CoV-2. Samples came from the ongoing ImmuneRACE study (first 160 participants) plus 1,254 subjects from 6 global collaborators. Deeply sampled blood TCRbeta repertoires from subjects exposed to, actively infected with, or recovered from COVID-19 were included in the dataset. Where available, HLA class I and class II types were taken from metadata supplied by the sample provider and were not determined by assay-based typing. A de-identified subject ID, COVID-19 status, age in years and sex were almost always included in the sample metadata.

Each collaborating institution followed its own protocols to collect whole blood in K2EDTA tubes. For TCRbeta analysis, collaborator samples were shipped as frozen whole blood, as isolated PBMCs, or as DNA extracted from either sample type. The immunoSEQ Assay, a bias-controlled multiplex PCR, was used to amplify TCRbeta CDR3 regions from genomic DNA. The published analysis was carried out like this. The number of nucleated cells in each sample was estimated from the amplification of reference gene primers within the assay. To quantify the absolute abundance of each unique TCRbeta CDR3 rearrangement, sequence reads were collapsed and filtered. For each sample, productive Simpson clonality was calculated by taking the square root of Simpson's diversity index across productive rearrangements. TCRdb retrieved this table from immuneACCESS and kept in-frame rearrangements only. Not all clones are present; in checked studies, unresolved V genes account for under half, and no reason is known for the remainder. The DNA was the basis for D and trimming; V, J and clone size are from that table. This sample holds 200,000 to 250,000 clones; roughly four fifths were observed only once. Roughly 12% of the sample is in the top ten clones.

Trimming removed 10 bases from V and 6 bases from J; the gene matches leave 8 bases unexplained. From cysteine to phenylalanine, the CDR3 is 12 amino acids long. The only DNA kept is the CDR3, 36 bases in frame from the first base. The germline V gene provides CDR1 ENHRY and CDR2 SYGVKD. With regard to this clone: Which antigen it targets is not known. No much larger clone exists at a distance of one base, and base qualities are not known.

The research as a whole found: The quantity of clinical and demographic metadata differed by source and by participant and was supplied without curation.

The material sequenced was peripheral blood. The TCR was taken from a woman between 35 and 50 years old with acute or convalescent COVID-19. The chain uses TRBV10-3 and TRBJ1-1; TRBD1 matches 7 bases in the middle. The DNA sequence reads TGTGCCACCAATCCCGGGACAGCTGAAGCTTTCTTT. It translates as CATNPGTAEAFF.